The 10 T cell receptor beta chains listed next were all sequenced from one sample in a study of identifying expanded T cells in peripheral blood. Sequenced by immunoSEQ multiplex PCR; TCRdb stores in-frame clones only, minus some. Here the sample spans approximately 97,000 clones, 70% to 90% being singletons. Sample: blood. These receptors originate from a person aged 18 to 75 in good health.

V is TRBV28 and J is TRBJ1-2; no definite D call. The CDR3 runs to 13 residues. V was pared by 6 bases and J by 4 bases, with 12 bases between. Germline CDR1 is MDHEN and CDR2 is SYDVKM. The CDR3 spells CASSLTGVYGYTF. CDR3 sequence (DNA): TGTGCCAGCAGCCTGACGGGAGTCTATGGCTACACCTTC.

The chain employs TRBV19 and TRBJ1-1, with D tentatively TRBD1 (6 bases). CDR1 and CDR2 (germline): LNHDA, SQIVND (reference sequence). CDR3 length: 12 residues. V lost 8 bases to trimming and J lost 1 base, with 8 bases between them. Here the CDR3 reads CASSRGNTEAFF. Here the CDR3 DNA reads TGTGCCAGTTCCAGGGGGAACACTGAAGCTTTCTTT.

This clone has more than one count but fewer than ten. V is TRBV6-6 and J is TRBJ1-2; TRBD1 aligns across 7 bases. V was pared by 5 bases and J by 1 base, with 10 bases of the junction left unmatched. This CDR3 spans 16 amino acids. CDR1 MNHNY and CDR2 SVGAGI come from the germline V gene (reference sequence). The CDR3: CASSTSTGQINYGYTF. CDR3 sequence (DNA): TGTGCCAGCAGTACCTCTACGGGACAGATTAACTATGGCTACACCTTC.

The rearrangement links TRBV7-2 to TRBJ1-2; D remains unclear. This CDR3 is 13 amino acids long. Germline values: CDR1 SGHTA, CDR2 FQGNSA. V was clipped by 1 base and J by 2 bases, with 5 bases between them. The CDR3 DNA sequence: TGTGCCAGCAGCTTAGTTTCGAACTATGGCTACACCTTC. Its protein is CASSLVSNYGYTF.

V is TRBV2 and J is TRBJ2-7, with D possibly TRBD2 on 6 matching bases. Trimming removed 7 bases from V and 2 bases from J, with 6 bases in between. The CDR3 is 11 residues long. Germline CDR1 is SNHLY and CDR2 is FYNNEI. The CDR3 region has the DNA TGTGCCAGCACGGGGGCCTACGAGCAGTACTTC. Translated: CASTGAYEQYF.

This clone has only a few counts. The chain is built from TRBV11-2 and TRBJ2-2; D call uncertain. The V and J ends lost 5 bases and 4 bases respectively, with 11 bases between them. This CDR3 has 14 residues. The V gene's germline CDR1 is SGHAT and CDR2 FQNNGV. The CDR3 region is CASSMERSTGELFF. For the CDR3, the DNA is TGTGCCAGCAGCATGGAGAGGAGCACCGGGGAGCTGTTTTTT.

The chain is built from TRBV7-3 and TRBJ1-2; TRBD1 aligns across 11 bases. V gave up 5 bases and J gave up 6 bases; unmatched junction bases: 5. The CDR3 has 14 residues. Germline V CDR1 and CDR2: SGHTA, FQGTGA. The CDR3 DNA sequence: TGTGCCAGCAGCCCTAGGGGACAGGGGGATGGCTACACCTTC. It specifies CASSPRGQGDGYTF.

The chain uses TRBV2 and TRBJ1-6, with D unresolved. This CDR3 region has 13 residues. Trimming cost V 2 bases and J 7 bases, with 6 bases left between them. Germline-derived CDR1 and CDR2 are SNHLY and FYNNEI. The CDR3 DNA reads TGTGCCAGCAGTGAATTAGCGAATTCACCCCTCCACTTT. Residues: CASSELANSPLHF.

This chain connects TRBV5-1 to TRBJ2-2; TRBD1 might be the D (6 bases). V was shortened by 0 bases and J by 5 bases, with 8 bases between the two germline ends. Germline V gene lookup returns CDR1 SGHRS and CDR2 YFSETQ. The CDR3 covers 14 residues. CDR3 nucleotide sequence: TGCGCCAGCAGCTTGGGACAGGCAACCGGGGAGCTGTTTTTT. This sequence encodes CASSLGQATGELFF.

The chain carries TRBV6-1 and TRBJ1-5; D unresolved. The CDR3 covers 11 residues. CDR1 MNHNS and CDR2 SASEGT come from the germline V gene. Trimming took off 5 bases at V and 6 bases at J, with 5 bases between the two ends. CDR3 coding DNA: TGTGCCAGCAGTAAGCTTCAGCCCCAGCATTTT. Its translation: CASSKLQPQHF.